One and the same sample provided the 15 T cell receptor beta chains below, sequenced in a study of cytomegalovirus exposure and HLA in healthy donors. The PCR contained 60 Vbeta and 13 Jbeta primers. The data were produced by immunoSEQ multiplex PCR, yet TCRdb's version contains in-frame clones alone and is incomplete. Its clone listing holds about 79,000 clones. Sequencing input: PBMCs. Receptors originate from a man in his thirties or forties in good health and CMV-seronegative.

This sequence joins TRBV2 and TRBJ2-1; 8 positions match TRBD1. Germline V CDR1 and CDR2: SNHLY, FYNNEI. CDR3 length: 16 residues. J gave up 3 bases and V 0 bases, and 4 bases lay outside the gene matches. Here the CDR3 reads CASSEAQGAVYNEQFF. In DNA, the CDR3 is TGTGCCAGCAGTGAAGCGCAGGGGGCAGTCTACAATGAGCAGTTCTTC. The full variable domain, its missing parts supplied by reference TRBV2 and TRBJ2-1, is EPEVTQTPSHQVTQMGQEVILRCVPISNHLYFYWYRQILGQKVEFLVSFYNNEISEKSEIFDDQFSVERPDGSNFTLKIRSTKLEDSAMYFCASSEAQGAVYNEQFFGPGTRLTVL.

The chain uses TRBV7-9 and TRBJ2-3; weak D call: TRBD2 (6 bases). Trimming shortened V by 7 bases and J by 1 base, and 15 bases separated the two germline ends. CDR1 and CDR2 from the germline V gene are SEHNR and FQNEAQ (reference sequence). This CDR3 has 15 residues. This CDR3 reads CASNIRDSGTDTQYF. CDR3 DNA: TGTGCCAGCAATATCCGGGACTCCGGCACAGATACGCAGTATTTT. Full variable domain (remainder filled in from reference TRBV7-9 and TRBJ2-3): DTGVSQNPRHKITKRGQNVTFRCDPISEHNRLYWYRQTLGQGPEFLTYFQNEAQLEKSRLLSDRFSAERPKGSFSTLEIQRTEQGDSAMYLCASNIRDSGTDTQYFGPGTRLTVL.

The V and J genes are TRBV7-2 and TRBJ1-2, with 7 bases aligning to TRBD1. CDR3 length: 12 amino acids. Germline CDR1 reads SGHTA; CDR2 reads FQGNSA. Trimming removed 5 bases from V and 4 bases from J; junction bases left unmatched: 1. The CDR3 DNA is TGTGCCAGCAGCCGGGACAGCTATGGCTACACCTTC. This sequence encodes CASSRDSYGYTF.

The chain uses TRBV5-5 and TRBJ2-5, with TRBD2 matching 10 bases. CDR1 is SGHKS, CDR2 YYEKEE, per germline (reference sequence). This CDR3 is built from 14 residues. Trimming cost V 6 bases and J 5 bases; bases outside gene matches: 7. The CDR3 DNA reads TGTGCCAGCACCCCGGGACTAGCGTGGGAGACCCAGTACTTC. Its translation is CASTPGLAWETQYF.

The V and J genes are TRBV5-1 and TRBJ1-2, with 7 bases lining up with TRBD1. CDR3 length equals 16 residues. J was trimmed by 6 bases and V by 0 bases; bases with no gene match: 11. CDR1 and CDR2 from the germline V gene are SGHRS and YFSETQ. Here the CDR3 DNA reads TGCGCCAGCAGCTTGGGACCATCTCAGGGGGTCGATGGCTACACCTTC. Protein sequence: CASSLGPSQGVDGYTF.

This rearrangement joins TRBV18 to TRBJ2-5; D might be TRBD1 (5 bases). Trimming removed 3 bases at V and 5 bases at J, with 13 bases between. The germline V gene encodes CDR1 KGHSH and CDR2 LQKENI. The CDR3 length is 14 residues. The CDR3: CASSPGPVRETQYF. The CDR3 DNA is TGTGCCAGCTCACCGGGGCCTGTGAGGGAGACCCAGTACTTC.

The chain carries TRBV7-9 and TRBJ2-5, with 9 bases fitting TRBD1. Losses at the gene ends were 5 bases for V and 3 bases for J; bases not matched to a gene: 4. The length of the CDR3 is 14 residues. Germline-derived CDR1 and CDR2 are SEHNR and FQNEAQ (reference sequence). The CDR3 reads CASSPRDREETQYF. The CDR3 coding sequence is TGTGCCAGCAGCCCCCGGGACAGGGAAGAGACCCAGTACTTC.

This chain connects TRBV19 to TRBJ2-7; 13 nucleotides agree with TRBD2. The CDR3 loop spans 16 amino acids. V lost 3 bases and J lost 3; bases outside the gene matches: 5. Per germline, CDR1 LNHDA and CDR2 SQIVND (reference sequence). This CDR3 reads CASSMRGTSGIYEQYF. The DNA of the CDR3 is TGTGCCAGTAGTATGAGGGGGACTAGCGGGATCTACGAGCAGTACTTC.

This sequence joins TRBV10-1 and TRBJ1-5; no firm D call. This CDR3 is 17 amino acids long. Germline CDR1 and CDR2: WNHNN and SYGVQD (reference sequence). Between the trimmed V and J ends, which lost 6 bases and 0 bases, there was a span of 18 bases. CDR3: CASRPKRGLASNQPQHF. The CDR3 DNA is TGCGCCAGCAGACCAAAACGGGGTCTAGCTAGCAATCAGCCCCAGCATTTT.

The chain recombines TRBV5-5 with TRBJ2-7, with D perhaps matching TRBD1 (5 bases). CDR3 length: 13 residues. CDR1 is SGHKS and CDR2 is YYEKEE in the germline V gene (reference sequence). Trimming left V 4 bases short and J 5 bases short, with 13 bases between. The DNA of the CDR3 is TGTGCCAGCAGCCAGTCGGCAGGGAACGAGCAGTACTTC. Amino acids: CASSQSAGNEQYF.

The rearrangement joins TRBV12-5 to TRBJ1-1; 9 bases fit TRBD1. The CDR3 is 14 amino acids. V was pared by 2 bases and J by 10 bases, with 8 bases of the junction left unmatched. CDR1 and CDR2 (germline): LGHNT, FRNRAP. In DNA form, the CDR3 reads TGTGCTAGTGGTTTGACCGGGACAGGGAGGATAGCTTTCTTT. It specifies CASGLTGTGRIAFF. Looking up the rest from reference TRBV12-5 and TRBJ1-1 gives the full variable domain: DARVTQTPRHKVTEMGQEVTMRCQPILGHNTVFWYRQTMMQGLELLAYFRNRAPLDDSGMPKDRFSAEMPDATLATLKIQPSEPRDSAVYFCASGLTGTGRIAFFGQGTRLTVV.

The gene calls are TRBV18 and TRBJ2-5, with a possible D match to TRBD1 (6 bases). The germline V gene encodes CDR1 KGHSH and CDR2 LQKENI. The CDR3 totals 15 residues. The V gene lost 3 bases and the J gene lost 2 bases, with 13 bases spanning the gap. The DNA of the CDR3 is TGTGCCAGCTCACCCAGACAGGCCCTGCAAGAGACCCAGTACTTC. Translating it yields CASSPRQALQETQYF. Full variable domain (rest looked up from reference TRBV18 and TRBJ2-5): NAGVMQNPRHLVRRRGQEARLRCSPMKGHSHVYWYRQLPEEGLKFMVYLQKENIIDESGMPKERFSAEFPKEGPSILRIQQVVRGDSAAYFCASSPRQALQETQYFGPGTRLLVL.

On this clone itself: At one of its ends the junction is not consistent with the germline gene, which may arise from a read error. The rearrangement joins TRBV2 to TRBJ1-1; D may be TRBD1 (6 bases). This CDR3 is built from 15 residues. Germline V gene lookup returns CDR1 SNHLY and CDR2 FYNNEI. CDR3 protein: CASRLRTAYDTEAFF. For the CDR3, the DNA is TGTGCTAGCAGGTTACGGACAGCCTACGACACTGAAGCTTTCTTT.

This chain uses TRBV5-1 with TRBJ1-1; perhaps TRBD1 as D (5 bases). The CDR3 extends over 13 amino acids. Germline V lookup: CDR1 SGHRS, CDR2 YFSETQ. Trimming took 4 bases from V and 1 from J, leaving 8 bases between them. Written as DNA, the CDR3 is TGCGCCAGCAGCGGAGACAGGAACACTGAAGCTTTCTTT. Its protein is CASSGDRNTEAFF.

This CDR3 is CASSLSRDNEQFF. CDR3 coding DNA: TGCGCCAGCAGCTTGTCTCGGGACAATGAGCAGTTCTTC. The J gene is TRBJ2-1, the V gene TRBV5-1; D gene unclear. The CDR3 is 13 residues long. In germline, CDR1 is SGHRS, CDR2 YFSETQ. Trimming removed 1 base from V and 5 bases from J, with 7 bases in between.